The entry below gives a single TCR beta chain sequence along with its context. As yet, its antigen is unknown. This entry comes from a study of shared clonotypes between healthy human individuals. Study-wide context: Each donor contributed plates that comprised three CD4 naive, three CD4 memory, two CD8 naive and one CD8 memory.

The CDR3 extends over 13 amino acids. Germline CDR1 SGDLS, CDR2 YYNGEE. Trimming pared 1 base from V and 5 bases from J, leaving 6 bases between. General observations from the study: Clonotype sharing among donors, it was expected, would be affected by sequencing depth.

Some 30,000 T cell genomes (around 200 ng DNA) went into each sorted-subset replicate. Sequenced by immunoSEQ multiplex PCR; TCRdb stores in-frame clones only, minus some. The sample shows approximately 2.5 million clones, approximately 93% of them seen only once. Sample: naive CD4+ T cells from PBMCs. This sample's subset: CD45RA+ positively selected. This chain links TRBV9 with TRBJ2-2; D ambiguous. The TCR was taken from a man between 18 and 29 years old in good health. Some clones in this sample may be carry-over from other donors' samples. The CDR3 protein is CASSVMGTGELFF. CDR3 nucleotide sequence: TGTGCCAGCAGCGTAATGGGGACCGGGGAGCTGTTTTTT.